This T cell receptor (beta chain) is drawn from a study of T-cell reconstitution after alpha-beta-depleted transplantation in children. Findings and limits, study-wide: Counts and diversity of T cells one year after transplant came mostly from newly produced T cells. Some patients' high day-60 TCRbeta diversity was traced to surviving recipient T cells and thymic progenitors.

The V gene's germline CDR1 is LNHNV and CDR2 YYDKDF (reference sequence). This CDR3 comprises 15 residues. With 0 bases removed from V and 0 bases from J, the gap between germline ends came to 7 bases. A few counts support this clonotype. The antigen is undetermined. A TCRbeta library incorporating unique molecular identifiers was prepared. TCRdb reanalysed the PCR reads using MiXCR and keeps one entry per CDR3 protein. Of hundreds of thousands of distinct CDR3 sequences listed, about 15% are singletons. This receptor was taken from a male patient aged 10 to 17 who had a stem cell transplant for acute lymphoblastic leukemia, so the T cells may come from the graft donor. The rearrangement uses TRBV15 and TRBJ2-3; D may correspond to TRBD1 or TRBD2 (6 bases each). This specimen was PBMCs, mostly from graft donor cells, taken 360 days after TCRalphabeta/CD19-depleted stem cell transplant. This CDR3 is CATSREGGSTDTQYF. The DNA for the CDR3 is TGTGCCACCAGCAGAGAAGGGGGGAGCACAGATACGCAGTATTTT.